This is a list of T cell receptor beta chains from one sample in a study of identical twins. A single record per CDR3 protein comes from TCRdb applying MiXCR to the 5' RACE reads. The sample shows approximately 590,000 distinct CDR3 sequences, approximately 9.6% of them seen only once. This sample was shared with a second study, whose subject was yellow fever vaccine responses in identical twins.

The sample was PBMCs. These TCRs come from a woman aged 18 to 35 in good health. Both conserved end residues are part of each CDR3. D genes are given only for firm matches. The size field is filled for only some rows; it gives once, few, many or a size class.

clone size	D gene	J gene	V gene	CDR3 DNA	CDR3 protein
-	-	TRBJ1-1	TRBV5-1	TGCGCCAGCAGCTTATCGGTCCAGGGAGGAGGACAAGCTTTCTTT	CASSLSVQGGGQAFF
-	-	TRBJ2-2	TRBV7-9	TGTGCCAGCGTCGACCCCGGGGGGAACACCGGGGAGCTGTTTTTT	CASVDPGGNTGELFF
-	-	TRBJ1-2	TRBV29-1	TGCAGCGCCCGACAGCGTAACTATGGCTACACCTTC	CSARQRNYGYTF
-	TRBD1	TRBJ1-1	TRBV27	TGTGCCAGCAGTTTATCATCTTTGAGGGGGCAGGCTGAAGCTTTCTTT	CASSLSSLRGQAEAFF
once	TRBD2	TRBJ2-7	TRBV9	TGTGCCAGCAGCGTAGGACTAGCGTGGGCTAACCTAGACGAGCAGTACTTC	CASSVGLAWANLDEQYF
-	-	TRBJ1-1	TRBV29-1	TGCAGCGTTGAAGGCGGGGGGCTGAACACTGAAGCTTTCTTT	CSVEGGGLNTEAFF
many	TRBD1	TRBJ2-7	TRBV29-1	TGCAGCGTTGAAGGAGAGTTAGGACAGGGGGCAACAATTTCCTACGAGCAGTACTTC	CSVEGELGQGATISYEQYF
-	-	TRBJ2-1	TRBV7-2	TGTGCCAGCAGCGGTTGGGAGAATGAGCAGTTCTTC	CASSGWENEQFF
many	-	TRBJ2-7	TRBV6-2/TRBV6-3	TGTGCCAGCAGTTACTCTCGGACTAAGAACGAGCAGTACTTC	CASSYSRTKNEQYF
few	TRBD2	TRBJ2-7	TRBV5-6	TGTGCCAGCAGTACCCTGGGGGGAGGGTTCACTGAGGAGCAGTACTTC	CASSTLGGGFTEEQYF
many	TRBD2	TRBJ2-7	TRBV7-9	TGTGCCAGCAGCTTAGCTCCTAGCGGGAACTCCTACGAGCAGTACTTC	CASSLAPSGNSYEQYF
-	-	TRBJ2-7	TRBV5-6	TGTGCCAGCAGAACCACGCAGGCGGGTTCCTACGAGCAGTACTTC	CASRTTQAGSYEQYF
few	-	TRBJ2-3	TRBV5-1	TGCGCCAGCAGCTTGGCGTTGGGGGGAACAGATACGCAGTATTTT	CASSLALGGTDTQYF
-	TRBD1	TRBJ2-6	TRBV11-2	TGTGCCAGCAGCCCTTGGACAGGGAAGGTCACTGGGGCCAACGTCCTGACTTTC	CASSPWTGKVTGANVLTF
-	TRBD1	TRBJ2-7	TRBV20-1	TGCAGTGCTAGAGATGTTGACAGGGGTTACGAGCAGTACTTC	CSARDVDRGYEQYF
many	TRBD2	TRBJ2-1	TRBV6-5	TGTGCCAGCAGTTACTCCCAGCGGGGGGGCGGGGTGAATGAGCAGTTCTTC	CASSYSQRGGGVNEQFF
-	TRBD2	TRBJ2-3	TRBV12-5	TGTGCTAGTGGTTTGGTACTAGCGGGAGTAGCAGATACGCAGTATTTT	CASGLVLAGVADTQYF
many	-	TRBJ2-5	TRBV7-8	TGTGCCAGCAGCTTGGACGACAGGATGGAGACCCAGTACTTC	CASSLDDRMETQYF
many	-	TRBJ2-1	TRBV24-1	TGTGCCACCAGTGATTTGAACAGCTACAATGAGCAGTTCTTC	CATSDLNSYNEQFF